This TCR beta chain appears in the sequencing data of a study of response to subunit inactivated influenza vaccine. This clonotype has only a few counts. The antigen is unknown. Trimming shortened V by 2 bases and J by 3 bases, and 7 bases separated the two germline ends. Germline V gene data show CDR1 as DFQATT and CDR2 as SNEGSKA (reference sequence). The CDR3 totals 13 residues. TCRdb processed the RT-PCR reads anew with MiXCR; each CDR3 protein has one entry. The table shows some 640,000 distinct CDR3 sequences, with around 13% occurring only once. Study-wide results and caveats: That few new T cells are recruited by each seasonal influenza vaccination was the authors' suggestion.

Sequenced here: PBMCs from blood, sampled 14 to 15 days before vaccination. The receptor comes from a man in his fifties or sixties who received an inactivated influenza vaccine. This rearrangement joins TRBV20-1 to TRBJ1-4; no definite D call. The CDR3 bases are TGCAGTGCTAGATCCAGACCTAATGAAAAACTGTTTTTT. Its translation is CSARSRPNEKLFF.